This T cell receptor (beta chain) emerged from a study of breast tumors, draining lymph nodes, adjacent tissues (dated by TCRdb to 2016 to 2018). For context, the study as a whole: The study compared TCR beta repertoires across tumor, adjacent nontumor tissue and axillary lymph nodes from breast cancer patients. The study was designed to assess the relationships and possible T-cell exchange between tumor, surrounding tissue and draining lymph node repertoires in human breast cancer.

Lymph node samples were obtained from the axillary draining lymph nodes of breast cancer patients. Study-wide conclusions, independent of this receptor: The data were considered consistent with most tumor T cells being derived from the lymph node and subsequently expanding within tumor tissue. Tumor and nontumor tissue repertoires were significantly more similar in luminal-like than in basal-like breast cancer. Rather than being directly demonstrated, the conclusion that tumor T cells originate in lymph nodes was presented as consistent with a hypothesis. Tumors showed preferential V and J gene usage, and their T-cell repertoire diversity fell below that of lymph nodes yet above that of nontumor tissue.

The sample holds a few counts of this clonotype. The antigen this receptor binds is unknown. Qualities for individual bases were not recorded, and no much larger clone is one base off. Sequencing instrument: Illumina HiSeq 2000. TCR beta chain libraries were generated by multiplex PCR amplification. High-throughput sequencing was used to analyze the amplified TCR beta chain products. TCRdb itself trimmed the public reads at Q25 with fastp, ran MiXCR and retained productive beta chains. Each entry merges the rows of one CDR3 protein and shows their most common DNA and genes. The sample records tens of thousands of distinct CDR3 sequences, 15% to 20% of which are singletons. Of the sample, over 2% falls within the top ten clones. The specimen was axillary lymph node tissue. This sequence originates from a female donor with breast cancer. Some clones in this sample may be carry-over from other donors' samples.

CDR3 sequence: CASSLNRLSYEQYF. At the DNA level, the sequence is TGTGCCAGCAGTTTAAACAGGTTGTCCTACGAGCAGTACTTC. This chain joins TRBV28 to TRBJ2-7; D gene: possibly TRBD1, on 5 matching bases. V and J lose 2 bases and 1 base, and a span of 9 bases separates them. The CDR3 spans 14 residues, from the cysteine through the phenylalanine. Only CDR3 DNA remains: 42 bases, in frame from the first base. The germline V gene yields MDHEN for CDR1 and SYDVKM for CDR2.